Below, one T cell receptor beta chain is given with its context. This clone's antigen is unknown. One base away there is no much larger clone; base qualities are not given. This sample was taken from a study of identical twins (dated by TCRdb to about 2016). With respect to the entire study: To test whether fetal clonotypes persist, this study deep-sequenced TCR alpha and beta repertoires from monozygotic twins, from unrelated adults of various ages, and from cord blood. To rule out contamination, replicate twin experiments were performed at different times with different library preparation protocols. Points the paper makes about the study in general: Zero-insertion analyses could be partly confounded by invariant T cells such as MAIT and iNKT, although diverse VJ usage argued against such confounding for most clonotypes. Abundant cord blood beta clonotypes had fewer insertions, young adult naive repertoires showed a similar but weaker trend, and memory repertoires showed no such trend. Compared with coincidental sharing between unrelated individuals, out-of-frame TCR alpha sequences shared between twins had an excess of sequences with low generation probability. The excess sharing between twins in beta out-of-frame sequences was weaker because fewer shared sequences reduced the signal-to-noise ratio. Because the same donors could not be followed over many years, the conclusions depended on cross-sectional statistical analysis. In monozygotic twins, out-of-frame TCR alpha sharing was systematically underestimated by recombination models, although the models agreed with sharing between unrelated individuals.

Every donor was a healthy Caucasian. Three pairs of female monozygotic twins, all aged about 18 to 30 years, made up the twin cohort. CD4+ and CD8+ T cell populations were isolated with positive isolation kits from Invitrogen. V and J are truncated by 3 bases and 10 bases respectively, leaving an intervening sequence of 10 bases. In the germline V gene, CDR1 corresponds to SGHTA and CDR2 to FQGNSA. The CDR3, from cysteine to phenylalanine, totals 12 residues. The DNA shown is the 36-base CDR3, in frame from base 1. The library came from 5' RACE. Sequenced using an Illumina HiSeq 2000. A universal primer binding site was introduced by template switching, and a unique molecular identifier was present in the final cDNA, enabling accurate counting of TCR cDNA molecules. Specific primers in the conserved constant-segment region were used to synthesize first-strand cDNA for the TCR alpha and beta chains. To control for contamination, every cDNA library carried two barcodes: a SMART-Mk sample barcode plus Illumina barcodes. TruSeq adapter sequences along with Illumina sample barcodes were introduced in two successive PCR steps. TCR alpha and beta cDNA libraries were sequenced on the Illumina HiSeq platform with custom primers. Processing in the source paper ran as follows. Raw reads were processed with MiGEC to extract unique molecular identifiers, and MiXCR was used to determine CDR3 positions. Recombination models were inferred per individual with the repgenHMM and IGoR tools using an EM algorithm. The analysis of shared clonotypes was done with the tcR package in R, with sharing normalized by the product of cloneset sizes. To study raw recombination without the effects of thymic and clonal selection, out-of-frame nonproductive sequences were analyzed. In-frame beta chains were kept once TCRdb had trimmed the public reads at Q25 with fastp and called clones with MiXCR. Rows are combined by CDR3 protein, so each entry shows the most common genes and DNA. These V and J calls are TCRdb output, not the study's own analysis. The sample records around 490,000 distinct CDR3 sequences, approximately 20% of which are singletons. Around 0.5% of the sample is taken by the ten largest.

These data also featured in a second study, about yellow fever vaccine responses in identical twins. That second publication adds: The authors reported that the T cell response to vaccination in identical twins appeared partly convergent and partly personalized. In identical twins, the study followed T cell clones that responded to the vaccine with precision.

This sequence was found in a woman aged 18-29 years in good health. Sequenced input: CD4+ T cells sorted from blood. The chain is encoded by TRBV7-2 joined to TRBJ2-1; no D gene can be assigned with confidence. The CDR3 reads CASSLSRREQFF. The nucleotide sequence is TGTGCCAGCAGCTTGAGCCGTAGGGAGCAGTTCTTC.